A selection of T cell receptor beta chains follows, all from one sample in a study of vaccination and CD4 T cells after COVID-19. Each CDR3 protein gets one entry after TCRdb re-called the PCR reads with MiXCR. This repertoire shows some 11,000 distinct CDR3 sequences, roughly 34% found once; its top ten account for 30% to 35%. These receptors' targets are unknown. This material consisted of CD4+ T cells from blood, cultured in vitro, taken before SARS-CoV-2 vaccination. All receptors come from a human donor who received a COVID-19 vaccine. The CDR3 runs from the conserved cysteine through the conserved F or W. A D gene is named only where the DNA matches it firmly. Rows may omit the clone size; those that give it use once, few, many or a size class.

TRBV7-2	TRBJ1-2	NA	15	few	TGTGCCAGCAGCTTAGTGGGGGATGAGGTGGATGGCTACACCTTC	CASSLVGDEVDGYTF
TRBV19	TRBJ1-2	NA	14	few	TGTGCCAGTAGTATAGCGGGCCAGGGCCCCGGCTACACCTTC	CASSIAGQGPGYTF
TRBV19	TRBJ2-7	TRBD2	16	once	TGTGCCAGTAGTATTTTCGGGACTAGCGGCACCTACGAGCAGTACTTC	CASSIFGTSGTYEQYF
TRBV25-1	TRBJ2-2	NA	13	few	TGTGCCAGCAGTTTTGAAAACACCGGGGAGCTGTTTTTT	CASSFENTGELFF
TRBV19	TRBJ1-2	NA	17	NA	TGTGCCAGTAGTGCCTCCGGGGCAGGGATGGGTAACTATGGCTACACCTTC	CASSASGAGMGNYGYTF
TRBV6-1	TRBJ1-2	TRBD1	12	NA	TGTGCCAGCACCGCGACAGGGGGTGGCTACACCTTC	CASTATGGGYTF
TRBV6-1	TRBJ1-1	TRBD1	12	few	TGTGCCAGCGGGACAGGGATCACTGAAGCTTTCTTT	CASGTGITEAFF
TRBV25-1	TRBJ2-7	NA	12	few	TGTGCCAGCAGTGCCCTGGGACACAAGCAGTACTTC	CASSALGHKQYF
TRBV7-6	TRBJ2-3	NA	19	NA	TGTGCCAGCAGCAGAAACCCCGCGGGGGCGGCCACAGCGCCAGATACGCAGTATTTT	CASSRNPAGAATAPDTQYF
TRBV7-6	TRBJ1-4	TRBD1	19	NA	TGTGCCAGCAGCTTAGACCCCCCCTCCTTGACAGGGAGTGATGAAAAACTGTTTTTT	CASSLDPPSLTGSDEKLFF
TRBV20-1	TRBJ1-6	NA	14	NA	TGCAGTGCACTGATTGACAGCCCAAATTCACCCCTCCACTTT	CSALIDSPNSPLHF
TRBV6-1	TRBJ2-5	NA	18	few	TGTGCCAGCAGTGAAGGGGGGGGCTGGGACCACAAAGGGGAGACCCAGTACTTC	CASSEGGGWDHKGETQYF
TRBV20-1	TRBJ2-7	NA	12	few	TGCAGTGCTAGTCCTCGAGCCTACGAGCAGTACTTC	CSASPRAYEQYF
TRBV20-1	TRBJ2-5	NA	13	few	TGCAGTGCTAGTGCTAGCGAACAAGAGACCCAGTACTTC	CSASASEQETQYF
TRBV2	TRBJ2-5	TRBD1	16	few	TGTGCCAGCAGTGGACAGGGGGTTTATTCGATAGAGACCCAGTACTTC	CASSGQGVYSIETQYF
TRBV20-1	TRBJ2-7	NA	14	few	TGCAGTGCGCCAGACCGGGGGGCGATGGGCGAGCAGTACTTC	CSAPDRGAMGEQYF
TRBV28	TRBJ1-2	TRBD1	14	NA	TGTGCCAGTAGCCTTTGGACAGGGAACGATGGCTACACCTTC	CASSLWTGNDGYTF
TRBV20-1	TRBJ1-5	TRBD1	14	medium-sized	TGCAGTGCTGGTAAGGACAGGGAATCCCAGCCCCAGCATTTT	CSAGKDRESQPQHF
TRBV25-1	TRBJ2-2	NA	14	NA	TGTGCCAGCAGCGATTTGGGGCCCACCGGGGAGCTGTTTTTT	CASSDLGPTGELFF
TRBV6-1	TRBJ1-4	NA	10	NA	TGTGCCAGCAGTGAGGAAAAACTGTTTTTT	CASSEEKLFF